This TCR beta chain was sequenced in a study of cytomegalovirus exposure and HLA in healthy donors. The wider study: The 95 million to 120 million unique TCR beta sequences, from roughly 180 million T cells, were found by an earlier analysis. Study conclusions and caveats: A later analysis found TCR association rates differed by HLA locus, highest for DRB1 and lowest for HLA-C. Analysis performed later showed TCR beta chains linked to HLA being more clonally expanded than equally common others. Presence/absence analyses took donor sequencing depth as roughly uniform.

The PCR was carried out with 60 Vbeta primers and 13 Jbeta primers. Profiled with immunoSEQ multiplex PCR; TCRdb holds only in-frame clones, not every one. The table has 95,000 to 150,000 clones, about 80% seen once. Comments on this clone: Its target is not known. Sequence at one end of the junction differs from germline and may be a read error.

The germline V gene encodes CDR1 SGHAT and CDR2 FQNNGV. This CDR3 comprises 14 residues. The origin of this receptor is a woman aged 45-65 years in good health and CMV-seropositive. Specimen: PBMCs. The chain has TRBV11-2 and TRBJ1-2, with 10 positions matching TRBD1. CDR3: CASNTRDRGHGYTF. The DNA of the CDR3 is TGTGCCAGCAACACACGGGACAGGGGCCATGGCTATACCTTC.